This T cell receptor (beta chain) is from a study of shared clonotypes between healthy human individuals. Study-wide background: CD4 naive and CD4 memory each took three plates per donor, while CD8 naive took two and CD8 memory one. Regarding the study as a whole: Among donors, the sharing of clonotypes was expected to be influenced by sequencing depth. Estimated richness values were generally larger in naive subsets than in memory subsets.

Roughly 200 ng DNA, tens of thousands of T cell genomes, went into each sorted-subset replicate PCR. Clones were read by immunoSEQ multiplex PCR, and TCRdb kept only the in-frame ones, dropping some. The data hold over a million clones, with approximately 97% observed a single time. On this clone: Its target is not known. The sample contains more than one DNA sequence encoding this CDR3.

The ends lost 4 bases at V and 3 bases at J; junction bases unmatched: 0. The CDR3 runs to 13 residues. Germline CDR1 MNHEY, CDR2 SMNVEV (reference sequence). The sequencing sample was made of naive CD4+ T cells sorted from blood. As for subset: CD45RA+ positively selected. The sequence was obtained from a man aged 25 to 40 in good health. The chain is built from TRBV27 and TRBJ2-7; 10 bases are shared with TRBD2. This CDR3 is CASSSSGSYEQYF. The DNA of the CDR3 is TGTGCCAGCAGTTCTAGCGGGAGCTACGAGCAGTACTTC.